The 14 T cell receptor beta chains given below trace back to one sample, sequenced in a study of T cell repertoires in cytomegalovirus infection. One entry per CDR3 protein results from TCRdb running MiXCR on the reads. The sample gives about 830,000 distinct CDR3 sequences, about 33% of which show up once; 9.5% to 15% is in the top ten. Their antigen targets remain unknown. The material sequenced was cultured CD8+ T cells from PBMCs, taken from culture after CMV antigen stimulation. The receptors come from a human donor in good health (CMV status not recorded). Some clones in this sample may be carry-over from other donors' samples.

The gene calls are TRBV5-6 and TRBJ2-7; TRBD2 matches 11 bases. Trimming removed 4 bases from V and 3 bases from J; junction bases left unmatched: 6. Germline CDR1 SGHDT, CDR2 YYEEEE. The CDR3 is 15 amino acids. CDR3 in DNA: TGTGCCAGCAGCGGAACTAGCGGGGGAATCTACGAGCAGTACTTC. Translated, it gives CASSGTSGGIYEQYF.

A remark on this clonotype: The junction does not match germline at one end; this may be a read error. The chain is built from TRBV6-5 and TRBJ1-1; 7 positions match TRBD1. Germline values: CDR1 MNHEY, CDR2 SVGAGI. This CDR3 contains 15 residues. The CDR3 reads CASYTWGHRGPEAIF. The CDR3 region has the DNA TGTGCCAGCTATACTTGGGGGCACAGGGGACCTGAAGCTATCTTT.

This clonotype was recorded at least ten times. The chain couples TRBV11-1 to TRBJ2-3; 11 nucleotides align to TRBD2. Germline loops: CDR1 SGHAT, CDR2 FQDESV (reference sequence). Trimming at V came to 5 bases and at J to 3 bases, leaving 7 bases not matched to a gene. The CDR3 contains 16 residues. CDR3 in DNA: TGTGCCAGCAGCCCCGCCCCTAGCGGGGGGACAGATACGCAGTATTTT. Encoded protein: CASSPAPSGGTDTQYF.

The CDR3 sequence is CASSHGIGGYEQYF. The CDR3 nucleotides read TGTGCCAGCAGCCACGGTATAGGGGGATACGAGCAGTACTTC. The chain links TRBV7-6 to TRBJ2-7; D possibly corresponds to TRBD1 (6 bases). V was cut by 5 bases and J by 4 bases, with 15 bases left in between. Germline CDR1 is SGHVS and CDR2 is FNYEAQ. The CDR3 sequence is 14 residues long. Together with reference TRBV7-6 and TRBJ2-7, the CDR3 gives the full variable domain: GAGVSQSPRYKVTKRGQDVALRCDPISGHVSLYWYRQALGQGPEFLTYFNYEAQQDKSGLPNDRFSAERPEGSISTLTIQRTEQRDSAMYRCASSHGIGGYEQYFGPGTRLTVT.

The genes are TRBV5-5 and TRBJ2-2, with D possibly being TRBD1 (6 bases). There are 14 residues in the CDR3. V lost 6 bases to trimming and J lost 3 bases, with 12 bases between them. Germline CDR1 SGHKS, CDR2 YYEKEE (reference sequence). CDR3 loop: CASTLRTDTGELFF. In nucleotides, the CDR3 is TGTGCCAGCACCCTACGGACAGACACCGGGGAGCTGTTTTTT. Drawing the rest from reference TRBV5-5 and TRBJ2-2, the complete variable domain is DAGVTQSPTHLIKTRGQQVTLRCSPISGHKSVSWYQQVLGQGPQFIFQYYEKEERGRGNFPDRFSARQFPNYSSELNVNALLLGDSALYLCASTLRTDTGELFFGEGSRLTVL.

This clonotype was counted between two and nine times. The chain carries TRBV10-3 and TRBJ1-2; tentatively, D is TRBD1 (5 bases). Germline V gene data show CDR1 as ENHRY and CDR2 as SYGVKD. V lost 2 bases to trimming and J lost 2 bases, with 15 bases between them. The CDR3 covers 16 residues. The CDR3 bases are TGTGCCATCAGTGAGGCCTTTAGACAGCGGAACTATGGCTACACCTTC. Its protein is CAISEAFRQRNYGYTF.

This clonotype was detected ten times or more. This chain joins TRBV5-4 and TRBJ2-7; 7 nucleotides align to TRBD2. Germline V CDR1 and CDR2: SGHNT, YYREEE (reference sequence). The CDR3 has 15 residues. V shed 4 bases, J shed 2 bases, and the junction held 9 bases outside the gene matches. The CDR3: CASSPGEGFPYEQYF. CDR3 DNA sequence: TGTGCCAGCAGCCCCGGGGAGGGGTTTCCCTACGAGCAGTACTTC.

This clonotype was seen a handful of times. The V gene is TRBV7-6, the J gene TRBJ1-4; D is uncertain. Germline V gene data show CDR1 as SGHVS and CDR2 as FNYEAQ. V was shortened by 0 bases and J by 6 bases, with 11 bases between the two germline ends. The CDR3 runs to 15 residues. The CDR3 loop is CASSLAGREDEKLFF. In nucleotides, the CDR3 is TGTGCCAGCAGCTTAGCGGGCCGAGAAGATGAAAAACTGTTTTTT. Filled out from reference TRBV7-6 and TRBJ1-4, the complete variable domain reads GAGVSQSPRYKVTKRGQDVALRCDPISGHVSLYWYRQALGQGPEFLTYFNYEAQQDKSGLPNDRFSAERPEGSISTLTIQRTEQRDSAMYRCASSLAGREDEKLFFGSGTQLSVL.

This clonotype has only a few counts. The chain has TRBV11-2 and TRBJ2-2, with TRBD1 as a possible D gene (5 bases). Trimming removed 1 base at V and 4 bases at J, with 13 bases between. Germline V CDR1 and CDR2: SGHAT, FQNNGV. The CDR3 extends over 16 amino acids. This chain's CDR3 is CASSLGFYRGTGELFF. As DNA, the CDR3 is TGTGCCAGCAGCTTAGGGTTTTATAGGGGCACCGGGGAGCTGTTTTTT.

The chain combines TRBV7-6 with TRBJ1-6, with a weak D call TRBD1 (5 bases). Trimming shortened V by 5 bases and J by 4 bases, and 15 bases separated the two germline ends. The germline V gene encodes CDR1 SGHVS and CDR2 FNYEAQ. The CDR3 is 16 residues long. The CDR3: CASSAPQGKYNSPLHF. As DNA, the CDR3 is TGTGCCAGCAGCGCCCCCCAGGGAAAATATAATTCACCCCTCCACTTT. Filled out from reference TRBV7-6 and TRBJ1-6, the complete variable domain reads GAGVSQSPRYKVTKRGQDVALRCDPISGHVSLYWYRQALGQGPEFLTYFNYEAQQDKSGLPNDRFSAERPEGSISTLTIQRTEQRDSAMYRCASSAPQGKYNSPLHFGNGTRLTVT.

This clonotype showed up many times. The CDR3 nucleotides read TGTGCCAGCAGCCCCGAGTCCTACGAGCAGTACGTC. This sequence encodes CASSPESYEQYV. The chain has TRBV7-8 and TRBJ2-7; D call uncertain. In germline, CDR1 is SGHVS, CDR2 FQNEAQ. V dropped 5 bases and J dropped 1 base, with 6 bases sitting between them. This CDR3 comprises 12 residues.

V gene TRBV27 combines with J gene TRBJ2-5; TRBD1 matches at 9 bases. CDR3 length: 16 amino acids. After removal of 2 bases from V and 5 bases from J, the junction contained 9 bases not matched to a gene. Germline CDR1 MNHEY, CDR2 SMNVEV (reference sequence). The CDR3 DNA follows: TGTGCCAGCAGTTTAGACCTGGGACAGGGATACGAGACCCAGTACTTC. Encoded protein: CASSLDLGQGYETQYF.

The sample holds a few counts of this clonotype. The V and J genes are TRBV6-2 or TRBV6-3 and TRBJ1-5; D uncertain. V gave up 6 bases and J gave up 4 bases, with 13 bases separating them. Germline V lookup: CDR1 MNHEY, CDR2 SVGEGT. This CDR3 is 14 amino acids long. The CDR3 here is CASSFRSSNQPQHF. The CDR3 DNA reads TGTGCCAGCAGCTTTCGATCCTCTAATCAGCCCCAGCATTTT.

The V and J genes are TRBV9 and TRBJ2-5; 8 nucleotides match TRBD2. Germline loops: CDR1 SGDLS, CDR2 YYNGEE. The CDR3 length is 16 residues. The ends lost 1 base at V and 2 bases at J; junction bases unmatched: 7. In DNA, the CDR3 is TGTGCCAGCAGCGTAAGGGGGACTAGGCCACAAGAGACCCAGTACTTC. Residues: CASSVRGTRPQETQYF.